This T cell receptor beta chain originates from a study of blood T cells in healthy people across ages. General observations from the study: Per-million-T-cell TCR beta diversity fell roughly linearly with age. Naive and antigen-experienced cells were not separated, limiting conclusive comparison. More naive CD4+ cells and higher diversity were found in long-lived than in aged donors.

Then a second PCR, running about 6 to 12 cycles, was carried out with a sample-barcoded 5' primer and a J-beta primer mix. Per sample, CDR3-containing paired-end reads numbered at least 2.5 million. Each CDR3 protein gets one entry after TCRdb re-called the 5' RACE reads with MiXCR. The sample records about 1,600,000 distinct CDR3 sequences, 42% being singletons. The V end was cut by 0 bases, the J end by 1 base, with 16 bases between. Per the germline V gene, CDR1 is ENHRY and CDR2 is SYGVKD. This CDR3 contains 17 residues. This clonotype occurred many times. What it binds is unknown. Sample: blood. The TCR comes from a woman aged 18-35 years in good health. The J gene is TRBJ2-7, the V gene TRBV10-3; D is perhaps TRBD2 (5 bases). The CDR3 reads CAISESGRVIGSYEQYF. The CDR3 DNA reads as TGTGCCATCAGTGAGTCCGGGCGGGTTATCGGGTCCTACGAGCAGTACTTC.